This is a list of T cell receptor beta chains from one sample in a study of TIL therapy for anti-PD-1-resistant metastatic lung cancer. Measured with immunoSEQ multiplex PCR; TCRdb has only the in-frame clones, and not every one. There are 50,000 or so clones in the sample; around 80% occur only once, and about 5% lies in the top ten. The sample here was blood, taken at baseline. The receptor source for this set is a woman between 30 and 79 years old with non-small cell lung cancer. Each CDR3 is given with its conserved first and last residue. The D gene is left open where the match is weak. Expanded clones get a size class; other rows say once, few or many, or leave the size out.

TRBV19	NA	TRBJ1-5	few	TGTGCCAGTACTGAGGGCCTCATGAGCAATCAGCCCCAGCATTTT	CASTEGLMSNQPQHF
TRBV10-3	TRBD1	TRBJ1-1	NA	TGTGCCATCACCGCGGACAGGGGCGGTGAAGCTTTCTTT	CAITADRGGEAFF
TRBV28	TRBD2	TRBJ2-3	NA	TGTGCCAGCAGTTTATTCGGACTAGCGGGAAGCACAGATACGCAGTATTTT	CASSLFGLAGSTDTQYF
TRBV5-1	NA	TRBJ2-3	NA	TGCGCCAGCAGCTTGGGACAGAACACAGATACGCAGTATTTT	CASSLGQNTDTQYF
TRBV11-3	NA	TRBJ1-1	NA	TGTGCCAGCAGCTTAAATAATCTGGGTGGGTCCGAAGCTTTCTTT	CASSLNNLGGSEAFF
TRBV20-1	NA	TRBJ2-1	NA	TGCAGTGCCTCCGAGCAGTTCTTC	CSASEQFF
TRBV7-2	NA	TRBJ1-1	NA	TGTGCCAGCAGCTTAGGGTTTCCCGGGACAGAAGCTTTCTTT	CASSLGFPGTEAFF
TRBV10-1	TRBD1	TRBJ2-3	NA	TGCGCCAGCAGCCCTGGACAGGGGAGCACAGATACGCAGTATTTT	CASSPGQGSTDTQYF
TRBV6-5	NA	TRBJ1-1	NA	TGTGCCAGCCATCTCCAAGGGCGGAGCACTGAAGCTTTCTTT	CASHLQGRSTEAFF
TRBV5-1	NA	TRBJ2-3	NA	TGCGCCAGCAGGGTCAGCACAGATACGCAGTATTTT	CASRVSTDTQYF
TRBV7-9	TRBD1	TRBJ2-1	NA	TGTGCCAGCAGCTTAAGGCAGGGACAGTACAATGAGCAGTTCTTC	CASSLRQGQYNEQFF
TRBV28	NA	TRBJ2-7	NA	TGTGCCAGCAGTTTAGCCGGCTACGAGCAGTACTTC	CASSLAGYEQYF
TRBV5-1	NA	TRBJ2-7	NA	TGCGCCAGCAGCCGAAACCAGGGGGGCGAGCAGTACTTC	CASSRNQGGEQYF
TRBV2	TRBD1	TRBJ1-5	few	TGTGCCAGCAGGGGGGGACAGTTCGGCAATCAGCCCCAGCATTTT	CASRGGQFGNQPQHF
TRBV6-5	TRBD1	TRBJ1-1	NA	TGTGCCAGCAGTAGCGACAGGGCTGGCACTGAAGCTTTCTTT	CASSSDRAGTEAFF
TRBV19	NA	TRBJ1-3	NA	TGTGCCAGTAGCTCACGGGCGGGCTCTGGAAACACCATATATTTT	CASSSRAGSGNTIYF
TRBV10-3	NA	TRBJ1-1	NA	TGTGCCATCAGGTATAACACTGAAGCTTTCTTT	CAIRYNTEAFF
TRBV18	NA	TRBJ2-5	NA	TGTGCCAGCTCACCAGGACAAGAGACCCAGTACTTC	CASSPGQETQYF
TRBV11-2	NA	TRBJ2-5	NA	TGTGCCAGCAGCTTACTTCGCGGGGGACAGCCGAGCCAAGAGACCCAGTACTTC	CASSLLRGGQPSQETQYF
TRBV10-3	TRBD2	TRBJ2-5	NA	TGTGCCATCAGAGGAGCGGGAGAGGAGACCCAGTACTTC	CAIRGAGEETQYF
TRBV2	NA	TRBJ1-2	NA	TGTGCCAGCAGTGAAGACCCAACCACCTATGGCTACACCTTC	CASSEDPTTYGYTF
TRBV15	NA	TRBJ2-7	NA	TGTGCCACCAGCAGAGTCACCGGCTACGAGCAGTACTTC	CATSRVTGYEQYF
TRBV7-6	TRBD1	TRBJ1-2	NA	TGTGCCAGCAGCTTAACGACAGGGGGTAGCTATGGCTACACCTTC	CASSLTTGGSYGYTF
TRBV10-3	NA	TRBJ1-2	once	TGTGCCATCAGTGAGTCGCAGGGCGGCTATGGCTACACCTTC	CAISESQGGYGYTF
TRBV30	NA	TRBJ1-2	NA	TGTGCCTGGAGTGCCCCGGGGGGGGTTAACTATGGCTACACCTTC	CAWSAPGGVNYGYTF
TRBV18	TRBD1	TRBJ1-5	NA	TGTGCCAGCTCACCATCGACAGGGGGCGATCAGCCCCAGCATTTT	CASSPSTGGDQPQHF
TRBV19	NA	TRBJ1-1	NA	TGTGCCAGTAGTATGGTCGCCCGGAGAACTGAAGCTTTCTTT	CASSMVARRTEAFF
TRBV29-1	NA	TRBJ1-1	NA	TGCAGCTATTCGCAGGGCACTGAAGCTTTCTTT	CSYSQGTEAFF
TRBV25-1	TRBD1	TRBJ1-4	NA	TGTGCCAGCGGACAGGGGGGAAGTGAAAAACTGTTTTTT	CASGQGGSEKLFF